This T cell receptor (beta chain) was documented in a study of OX40 agonist ivuxolimab in advanced cancers. About the study: Patients took ivuxolimab, an agonistic anti-OX40 (CD134) antibody. Dose-escalation patients had hepatocellular carcinoma, melanoma, renal cell or head and neck cancer. Participants averaged approximately 65 years of age (range about 23 to 80) and were roughly 80% male. Overall study results and limits: More expanded clones were found, on average, in CD8+ than in CD4+ T cells.

Sequencing used immunoSEQ multiplex PCR; TCRdb keeps in-frame clones, though not all of them. Of about 73,000 clones listed, roughly 90% were seen once; the top ten hold roughly 0.5%. To note about this clone: The antigen is not known.

CDR3 size: 11 residues. Trimming cost V 3 bases and J 6 bases, with 7 bases left between them. Germline V gene sequence: CDR1 DFQATT, CDR2 SNEGSKA (reference sequence). This receptor was identified in an adult with an advanced solid tumor such as melanoma, head and neck, liver or kidney cancer. Material: CD4+ or CD8+ T cells sorted from blood, obtained in a trial of the OX40 agonist ivuxolimab. The chain is built from TRBV20-1 and TRBJ2-3; D not certain. The CDR3 sequence is CSASKTDTQYF. The CDR3 DNA follows: TGCAGTGCTAGTAAAACCGATACGCAGTATTTT.